This TCR beta chain was sequenced during a study of radiotherapy plus CTLA-4 blockade in lung cancer. For the study at large: Objective responses emerged in about 20% of patients, and 31% attained disease control. Study results and limitations: An expansion of tumor-derived TCR clones occurred in blood after radiotherapy plus ipilimumab. Early blood T cell clone dynamics, with interferon-beta, were reported to best predict response.

Sequencing used immunoSEQ multiplex PCR; TCRdb keeps in-frame clones, though not all of them. The sample lists 95,000 to 150,000 clones; approximately 90% were seen once. This CDR3 is 12 amino acids long. V was trimmed by 3 bases and J by 7 bases, leaving 12 bases between them. Germline V lookup: CDR1 SQVTM, CDR2 ANQGSEA. Comment on this clone: Its antigen is unknown.

The receptor was derived from a human donor with non-small cell lung cancer that progressed on radiotherapy plus ipilimumab. Sequencing used peripheral blood, obtained from a patient treated with radiotherapy plus ipilimumab. This chain uses TRBV29-1 with TRBJ2-5; D gene uncertain. The CDR3 nucleotides are TGCAGCGTTGAGGGCCCCCAAAGGACCCAGTACTTC. This sequence encodes CSVEGPQRTQYF.